These T cell receptor beta chains were read from a single sample in a study of blood T cell repertoires in COVID-19. Assay used: immunoSEQ multiplex PCR; TCRdb lists only in-frame clones, some missing. The sample has around 260,000 clones, roughly 88% seen once. The specimen sequenced was peripheral blood. The source is a woman between 25 and 40 years old with active or convalescent COVID-19. CDR3s leave out the opening cysteine and the closing phenylalanine or tryptophan.

TRBV9,TRBJ1-2,16,ASSGGTGGVLVRYGYT
TRBV7-8,TRBJ2-3,11,ASTGQATDTQY
TRBV10-3,TRBJ1-6,12,AIRGLSYNSPLH
TRBV4-2,TRBJ2-6,18,ASSQRGDRRQGRGANVLT
TRBV3-1/TRBV3-2,TRBJ1-3,10,ASSPTSNTIY
TRBV10-1,TRBJ2-2,13,ASNDRIGATGELF
TRBV27,TRBJ1-5,14,ASRRNAWEGNQPQH
TRBV5-4,TRBJ1-1,10,ASSLRGTEAF
TRBV4-3,TRBJ1-2,14,ASSQGPGQLRGGYT
TRBV5-4,TRBJ2-1,13,ASSRWARQGNEQF
TRBV18,TRBJ1-1,11,ASSPEVGGEAF
TRBV2,TRBJ1-5,12,ASSAGAEAQPQH
TRBV5-1,TRBJ2-3,11,ASSGIGGDTQY
TRBV30,TRBJ2-2,13,AWDAGTLESGELF
TRBV19,TRBJ1-5,11,ASSTAQDQPQH
TRBV7-2,TRBJ2-7,13,ASSPLAGASYEQY
TRBV28,TRBJ2-3,13,ASSPTGFGGDTQY
TRBV7-2,TRBJ1-2,13,ASSRLESLLNGYT
TRBV5-8,TRBJ2-7,12,ASSPRKQGHEQY
TRBV10-3,TRBJ2-2,14,AIRMTSGIGAGELF
TRBV7-3,TRBJ1-2,12,ASSPGTANYGYT
TRBV6-1,TRBJ2-5,13,ASSDMGQVQETQY
TRBV5-6,TRBJ2-5,15,ASSLGGPHRARETQY
TRBV15,TRBJ1-3,13,ATSRGGYSGNTIY
TRBV30,TRBJ1-2,14,AWSVPSPDSYFGYT
TRBV25-1,TRBJ1-5,13,ASSEHRVCNQPQH
TRBV30,TRBJ2-5,12,AWSVVRGRETQY
TRBV7-8,TRBJ2-7,10,ASSFTRYEQY
TRBV4-2,TRBJ1-5,13,ASSQDWQDNQPQH
TRBV28,TRBJ1-1,12,ASSSLREQLKAF
TRBV4-1,TRBJ1-3,11,ASSRTTGNTIY
TRBV7-2,TRBJ1-5,12,ASSQGQGSQPQH
TRBV6-5,TRBJ1-2,12,ASSYGASNYGYT
TRBV7-9,TRBJ1-6,11,ASSAQGDSPLH
TRBV30,TRBJ1-2,10,AWKGVNYGYT
TRBV28,TRBJ1-2,12,ASSLNENNYGYT
TRBV14,TRBJ2-1,14,ASSRLGLTEYNEQF
TRBV5-5,TRBJ1-5,12,ASSVNGGNQPQH
TRBV5-1,TRBJ2-7,13,ASSLEAGPAGEQY
TRBV4-3,TRBJ1-2,13,ASSPSWDSSYGYT
TRBV7-2,TRBJ1-4,14,ASSLGTGGFGEKLF
TRBV4-2,TRBJ1-1,13,ASSQEGGKNTEAF
TRBV5-1,TRBJ2-1,15,ASSSTRPGLAGNEQF
TRBV5-6,TRBJ1-1,10,ASSRPRAEAF
TRBV6-5,TRBJ2-5,13,ASSSLDGKGETQY
TRBV10-3,TRBJ2-2,16,AITSPGLAGTNTGELF
TRBV9,TRBJ2-7,13,ASSAGQGHSYEQY
TRBV30,TRBJ2-2,12,AWNKGAGTGELF
TRBV19,TRBJ2-5,10,ARTGGQETQY
TRBV5-1,TRBJ1-4,13,ASSTGTATNEKLF
TRBV23-1,TRBJ2-4,14,ASSQWGTGFRNIQY
TRBV2,TRBJ2-1,13,ASRYRDFSYNEQF
TRBV7-9,TRBJ2-7,12,ASSSMDRVYEQY
TRBV7-2,TRBJ2-1,12,ASSLSPNAGARF
TRBV29-1,TRBJ2-4,11,SVVTGTFNIQY